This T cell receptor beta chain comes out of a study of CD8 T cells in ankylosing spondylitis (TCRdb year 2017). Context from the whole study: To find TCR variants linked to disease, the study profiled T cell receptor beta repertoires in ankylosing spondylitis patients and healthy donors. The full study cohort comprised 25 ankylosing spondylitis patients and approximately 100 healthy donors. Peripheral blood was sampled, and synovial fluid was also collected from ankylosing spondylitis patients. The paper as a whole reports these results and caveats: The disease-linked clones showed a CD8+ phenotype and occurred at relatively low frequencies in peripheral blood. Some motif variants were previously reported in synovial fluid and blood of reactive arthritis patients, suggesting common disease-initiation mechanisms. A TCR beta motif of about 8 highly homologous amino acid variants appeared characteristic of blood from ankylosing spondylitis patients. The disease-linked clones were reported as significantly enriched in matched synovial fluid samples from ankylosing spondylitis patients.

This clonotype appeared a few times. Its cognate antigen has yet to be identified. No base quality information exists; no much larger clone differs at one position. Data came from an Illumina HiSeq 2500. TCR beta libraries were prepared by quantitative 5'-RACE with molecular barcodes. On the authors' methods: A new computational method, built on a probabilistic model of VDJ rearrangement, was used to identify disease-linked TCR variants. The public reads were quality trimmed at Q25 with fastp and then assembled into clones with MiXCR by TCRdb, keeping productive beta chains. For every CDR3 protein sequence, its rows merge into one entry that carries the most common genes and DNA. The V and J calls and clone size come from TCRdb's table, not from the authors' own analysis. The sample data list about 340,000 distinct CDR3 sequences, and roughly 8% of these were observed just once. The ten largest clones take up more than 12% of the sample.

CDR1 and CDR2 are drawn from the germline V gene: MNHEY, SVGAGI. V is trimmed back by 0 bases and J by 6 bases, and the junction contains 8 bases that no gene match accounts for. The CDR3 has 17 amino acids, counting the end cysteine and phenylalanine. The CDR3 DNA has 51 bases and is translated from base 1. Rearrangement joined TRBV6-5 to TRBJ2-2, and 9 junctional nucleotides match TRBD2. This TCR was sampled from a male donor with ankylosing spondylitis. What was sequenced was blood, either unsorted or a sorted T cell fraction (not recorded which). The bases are TGTGCCAGCAGTTACTCGAACGCGGGAGGGAGTGCCGGGGAGCTGTTTTTT. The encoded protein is CASSYSNAGGSAGELFF.